A selection of T cell receptor beta chains follows, all from one sample in a study of esophageal squamous cell carcinoma under preoperative chemotherapy. One entry per CDR3 protein results from TCRdb running MiXCR on the PCR reads. The profile shows some 32,000 distinct CDR3 sequences, around 50% of them singletons. This specimen was taken from a patient given preoperative chemotherapy. The source of these receptors is a human donor with esophageal squamous cell carcinoma. The donor label of this sample is uncertain. CDR3s include the opening cysteine and the closing phenylalanine or tryptophan. Each record gives: J gene, clone size, D gene, CDR3 length, V gene, CDR3 protein, CDR3 DNA. D genes are given only for firm matches. Clone size is shown for a subset of rows, as once, few, many or a class of expanded clone.

j_call: TRBJ2-1; clone_size: many; d_call: TRBD1; cdr3_length: 19; v_call: TRBV6-2/TRBV6-3; cdr3_aa: CASSSRDSVWFVGYNEQFF; cdr3_nt: TGTGCCAGCAGTTCCAGGGACAGTGTATGGTTTGTAGGCTACAATGAGCAGTTCTTC
j_call: TRBJ2-3; clone_size: medium-sized; d_call: TRBD2; cdr3_length: 16; v_call: TRBV7-6; cdr3_aa: CASSLGSSGGQDTQYF; cdr3_nt: TGTGCCAGCAGCTTAGGGAGTAGCGGGGGTCAAGATACGCAGTATTTT
j_call: TRBJ1-2; clone_size: NA; d_call: NA; cdr3_length: 12; v_call: TRBV10-3; cdr3_aa: CAISESHYGYTF; cdr3_nt: TGTGCCATCAGTGAGTCGCACTATGGCTACACCTTC
j_call: TRBJ1-5; clone_size: NA; d_call: NA; cdr3_length: 15; v_call: TRBV7-2; cdr3_aa: CASSLVGGSNQPQHF; cdr3_nt: TGTGCCAGCAGCTTAGTAGGGGGTAGCAATCAGCCCCAGCATTTT
j_call: TRBJ2-3; clone_size: NA; d_call: NA; cdr3_length: 14; v_call: TRBV23-1; cdr3_aa: CASGPKDRSNTQYF; cdr3_nt: TGCGCCAGCGGACCCAAAGACAGGAGTAATACGCAGTATTTT
j_call: TRBJ2-7; clone_size: once; d_call: NA; cdr3_length: 16; v_call: TRBV12-3/TRBV12-4; cdr3_aa: CACSTTGLGAKNTQYF; cdr3_nt: TGTGCCTGCAGTACTACGGGGCTGGGAGCCAAAAATACGCAGTACTTC
j_call: TRBJ2-3; clone_size: once; d_call: TRBD2; cdr3_length: 21; v_call: TRBV28; cdr3_aa: CASSYITPPRGVGEVTGELYF; cdr3_nt: TGTGCCAGCAGTTACATCACCCCCCCTCGGGGGGTAGGAGAAGTCACCGGGGAGCTGTATTTT
j_call: TRBJ2-5; clone_size: NA; d_call: TRBD2; cdr3_length: 16; v_call: TRBV7-8; cdr3_aa: CASAGLAGGAQETQYF; cdr3_nt: TGTGCCAGCGCGGGGCTAGCGGGCGGTGCCCAAGAGACCCAGTACTTC
j_call: TRBJ1-2; clone_size: many; d_call: NA; cdr3_length: 12; v_call: TRBV12-3/TRBV12-4; cdr3_aa: CASSLLNYGYTF; cdr3_nt: TGTGCCAGCAGTTTATTAAACTATGGCTACACCTTC
j_call: TRBJ2-5; clone_size: NA; d_call: NA; cdr3_length: 18; v_call: TRBV7-2; cdr3_aa: CASSLAGVGGRDKETQYF; cdr3_nt: TGTGCCAGCAGCTTAGCGGGAGTCGGGGGCCGTGACAAAGAGACCCAGTACTTC
j_call: TRBJ2-7; clone_size: many; d_call: NA; cdr3_length: 11; v_call: TRBV12-3/TRBV12-4; cdr3_aa: CASARAGEQYF; cdr3_nt: TGTGCCAGCGCTCGTGCGGGGGAGCAGTACTTC
j_call: TRBJ2-5; clone_size: NA; d_call: NA; cdr3_length: 14; v_call: TRBV6-1; cdr3_aa: CAGSGGRAHETQYF; cdr3_nt: TGTGCGGGCAGTGGGGGACGTGCCCACGAGACCCAGTACTTC
j_call: TRBJ2-2; clone_size: NA; d_call: NA; cdr3_length: 15; v_call: TRBV7-2; cdr3_aa: CASRLEVANTGELFF; cdr3_nt: TGTGCCAGCAGATTAGAGGTGGCGAACACAGGGGAGCTGTTTTTT
j_call: TRBJ2-4; clone_size: many; d_call: NA; cdr3_length: 14; v_call: TRBV6-6; cdr3_aa: CASSSMGVKNIQYF; cdr3_nt: TGTGCCAGCAGCTCCATGGGGGTCAAAAACATTCAGTACTTC
j_call: TRBJ2-1; clone_size: NA; d_call: TRBD2; cdr3_length: 13; v_call: TRBV20-1; cdr3_aa: CSARVSGRAEQFF; cdr3_nt: TGCAGTGCTAGAGTTAGCGGGCGGGCTGAGCAGTTCTTC
j_call: TRBJ2-5; clone_size: few; d_call: TRBD2; cdr3_length: 14; v_call: TRBV7-6; cdr3_aa: CARSGGGDQDTQYF; cdr3_nt: TGTGCCAGGAGCGGGGGGGGTGACCAAGATACCCAGTACTTC